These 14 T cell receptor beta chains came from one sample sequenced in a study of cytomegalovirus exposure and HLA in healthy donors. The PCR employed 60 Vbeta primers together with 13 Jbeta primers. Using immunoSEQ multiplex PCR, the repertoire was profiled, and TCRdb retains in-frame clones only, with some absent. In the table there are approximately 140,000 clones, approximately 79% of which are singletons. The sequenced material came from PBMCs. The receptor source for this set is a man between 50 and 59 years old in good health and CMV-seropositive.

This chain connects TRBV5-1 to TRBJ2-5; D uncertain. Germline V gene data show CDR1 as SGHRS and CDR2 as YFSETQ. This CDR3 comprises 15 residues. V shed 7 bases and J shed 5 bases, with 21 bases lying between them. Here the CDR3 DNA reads TGCGCCAGCTCGATTGGTAGCCCCTCCGGTGAGACCCAGTACTTC. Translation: CASSIGSPSGETQYF.

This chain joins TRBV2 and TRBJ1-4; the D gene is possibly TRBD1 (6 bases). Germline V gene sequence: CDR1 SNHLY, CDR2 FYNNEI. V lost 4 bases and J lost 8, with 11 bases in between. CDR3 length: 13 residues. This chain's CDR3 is CASSVRGYEKLFF. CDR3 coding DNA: TGTGCCAGCAGTGTCAGGGGTTACGAAAAACTGTTTTTT.

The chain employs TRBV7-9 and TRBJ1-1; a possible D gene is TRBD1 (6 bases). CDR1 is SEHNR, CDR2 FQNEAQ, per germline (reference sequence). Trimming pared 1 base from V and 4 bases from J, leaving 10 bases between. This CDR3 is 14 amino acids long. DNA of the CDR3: TGTGCCAGCAGCTTAGAAGTAGGGGGCACTGAAGCTTTCTTT. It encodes CASSLEVGGTEAFF.

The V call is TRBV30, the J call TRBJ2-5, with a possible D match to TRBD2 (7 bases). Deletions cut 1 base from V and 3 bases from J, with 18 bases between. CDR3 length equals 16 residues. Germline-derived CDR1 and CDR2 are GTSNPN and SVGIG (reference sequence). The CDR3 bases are TGTGCCTGGAGTGCCCCCAGGGGCGGGAGAAAAGAGACCCAGTACTTC. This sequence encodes CAWSAPRGGRKETQYF.

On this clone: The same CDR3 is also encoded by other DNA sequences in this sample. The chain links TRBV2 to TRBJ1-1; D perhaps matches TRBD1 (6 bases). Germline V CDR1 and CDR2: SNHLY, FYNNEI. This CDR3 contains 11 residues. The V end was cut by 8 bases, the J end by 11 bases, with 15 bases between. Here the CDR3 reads CASRPAGEAFF. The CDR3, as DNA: TGTGCCAGCCGGCCGGCAGGGGAGGCTTTCTTT.

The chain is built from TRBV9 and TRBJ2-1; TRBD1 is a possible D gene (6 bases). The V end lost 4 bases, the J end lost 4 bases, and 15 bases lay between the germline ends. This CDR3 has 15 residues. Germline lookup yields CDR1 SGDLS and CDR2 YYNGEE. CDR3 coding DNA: TGTGCCAGCAGCTTCAGGGGACCGGAGTACAATGAGCAGTTCTTC. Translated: CASSFRGPEYNEQFF.

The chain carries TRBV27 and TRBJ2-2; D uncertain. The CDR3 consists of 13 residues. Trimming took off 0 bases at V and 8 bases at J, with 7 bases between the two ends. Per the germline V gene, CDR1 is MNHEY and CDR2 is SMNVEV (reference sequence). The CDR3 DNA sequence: TGTGCCAGCAGTTTATCGAGTGCGGGGGAGCTGTTTTTT. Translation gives CASSLSSAGELFF.

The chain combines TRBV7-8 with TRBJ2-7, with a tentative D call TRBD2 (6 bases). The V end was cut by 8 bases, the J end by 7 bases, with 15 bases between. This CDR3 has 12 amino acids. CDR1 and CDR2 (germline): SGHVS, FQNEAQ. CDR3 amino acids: CASRTTSSEQYF. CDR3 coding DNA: TGTGCCAGCCGGACTACCTCCTCTGAGCAGTACTTC.

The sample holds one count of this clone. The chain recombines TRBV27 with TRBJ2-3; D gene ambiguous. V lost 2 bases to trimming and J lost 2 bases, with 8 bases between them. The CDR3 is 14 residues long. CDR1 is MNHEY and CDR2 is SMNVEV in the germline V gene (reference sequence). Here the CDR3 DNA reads TGTGCCAGCAGTTTACCCCTTCCCACAGATACGCAGTATTTT. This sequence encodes CASSLPLPTDTQYF.

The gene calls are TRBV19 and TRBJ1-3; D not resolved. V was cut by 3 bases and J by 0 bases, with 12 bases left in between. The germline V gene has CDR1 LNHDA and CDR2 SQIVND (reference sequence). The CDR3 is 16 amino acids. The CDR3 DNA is TGTGCCAGTAGTATCGGCGAGCGGGGCTCTGGAAACACCATATATTTT. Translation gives CASSIGERGSGNTIYF.

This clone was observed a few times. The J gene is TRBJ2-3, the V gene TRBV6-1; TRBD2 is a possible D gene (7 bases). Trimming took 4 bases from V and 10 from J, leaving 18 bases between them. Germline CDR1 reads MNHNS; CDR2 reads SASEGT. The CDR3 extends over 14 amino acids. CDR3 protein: CASSVEGGTISQYF. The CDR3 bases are TGTGCCAGCAGTGTGGAGGGGGGGACGATTTCGCAGTATTTT.

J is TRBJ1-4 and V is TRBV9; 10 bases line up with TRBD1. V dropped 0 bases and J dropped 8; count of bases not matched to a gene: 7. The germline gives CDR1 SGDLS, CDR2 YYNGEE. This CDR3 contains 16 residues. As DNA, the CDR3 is TGTGCCAGCAGCGTAGCTACCGGGACAGGGGCCGAAAAACTGTTTTTT. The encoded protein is CASSVATGTGAEKLFF.

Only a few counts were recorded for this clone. The CDR3 spells CASSLAIAGGTDTQYF. CDR3 bases: TGTGCCAGCAGCTTAGCTATAGCGGGGGGCACAGATACGCAGTATTTT. This chain uses TRBV7-8 with TRBJ2-3; 9 bases line up with TRBD2. Germline CDR1 is SGHVS and CDR2 is FQNEAQ. The length of the CDR3 is 16 residues. J gave up 1 base and V 0 bases, and 2 bases lay outside the gene matches. Full variable domain (missing parts from reference TRBV7-8 and TRBJ2-3): GAGVSQSPRYKVAKRGQDVALRCDPISGHVSLFWYQQALGQGPEFLTYFQNEAQLDKSGLPSDRFFAERPEGSVSTLKIQRTQQEDSAVYLCASSLAIAGGTDTQYFGPGTRLTVL.

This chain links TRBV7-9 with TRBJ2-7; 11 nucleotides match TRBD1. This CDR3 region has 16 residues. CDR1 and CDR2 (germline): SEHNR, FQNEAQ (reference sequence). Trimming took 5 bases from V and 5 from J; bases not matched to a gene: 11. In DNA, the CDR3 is TGTGCCAGCAGCCAAAGAGCCGGGACAGGGGGTGACGAGCAGTACTTC. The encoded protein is CASSQRAGTGGDEQYF.